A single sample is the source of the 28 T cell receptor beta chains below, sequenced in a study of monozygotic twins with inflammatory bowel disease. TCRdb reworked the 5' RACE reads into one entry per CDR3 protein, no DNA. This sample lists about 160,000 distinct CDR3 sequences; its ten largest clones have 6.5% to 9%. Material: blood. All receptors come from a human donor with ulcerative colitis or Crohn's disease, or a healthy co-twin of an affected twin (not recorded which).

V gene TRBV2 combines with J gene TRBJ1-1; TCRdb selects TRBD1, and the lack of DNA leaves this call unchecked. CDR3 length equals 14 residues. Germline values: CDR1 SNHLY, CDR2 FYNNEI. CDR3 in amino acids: CASRLQHGRPEAFF.

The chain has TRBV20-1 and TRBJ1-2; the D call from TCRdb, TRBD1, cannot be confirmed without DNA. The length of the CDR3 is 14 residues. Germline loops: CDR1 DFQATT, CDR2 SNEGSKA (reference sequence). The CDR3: CSAREGHRAIVYTF.

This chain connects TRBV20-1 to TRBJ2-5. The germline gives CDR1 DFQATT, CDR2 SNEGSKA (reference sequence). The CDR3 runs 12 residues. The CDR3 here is CSARAVAGTQYF.

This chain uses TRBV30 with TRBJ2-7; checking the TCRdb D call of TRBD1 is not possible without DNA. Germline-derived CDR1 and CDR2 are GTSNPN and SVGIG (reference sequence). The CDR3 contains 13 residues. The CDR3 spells CAWSEDSTYERYF.

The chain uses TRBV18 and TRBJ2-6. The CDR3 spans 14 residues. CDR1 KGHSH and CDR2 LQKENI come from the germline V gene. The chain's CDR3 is CASSTETGANVLTF.

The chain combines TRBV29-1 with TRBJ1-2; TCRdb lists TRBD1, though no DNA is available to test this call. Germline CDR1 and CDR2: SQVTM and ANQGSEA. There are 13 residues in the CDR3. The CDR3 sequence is CSVNLGQAYGYTF.

This CDR3 is CASRGTLNTGELFF. This chain joins TRBV14 and TRBJ2-2; TCRdb calls TRBD2, which cannot be checked without DNA. The CDR3 consists of 14 residues. In germline, CDR1 is SGHDN, CDR2 FVKESK.

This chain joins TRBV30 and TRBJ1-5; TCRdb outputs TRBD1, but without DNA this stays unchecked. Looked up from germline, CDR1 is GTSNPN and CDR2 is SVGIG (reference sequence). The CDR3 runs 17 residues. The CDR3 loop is CAWSTRDRTYSNQPQHF.

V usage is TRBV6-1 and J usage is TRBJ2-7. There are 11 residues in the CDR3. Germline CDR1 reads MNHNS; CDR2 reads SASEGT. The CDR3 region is CASSDYYEQYF.

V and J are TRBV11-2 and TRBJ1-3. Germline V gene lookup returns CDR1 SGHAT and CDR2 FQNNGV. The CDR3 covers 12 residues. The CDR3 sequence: CASSTRRNTIYF.

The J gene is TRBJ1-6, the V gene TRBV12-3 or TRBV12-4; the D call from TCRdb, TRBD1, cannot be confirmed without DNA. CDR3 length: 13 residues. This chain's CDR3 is CASSSKTGRALHF.

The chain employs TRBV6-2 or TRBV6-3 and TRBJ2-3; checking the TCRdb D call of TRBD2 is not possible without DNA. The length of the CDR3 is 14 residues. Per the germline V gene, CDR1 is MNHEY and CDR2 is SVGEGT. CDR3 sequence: CASSLGRSPDTQYF.

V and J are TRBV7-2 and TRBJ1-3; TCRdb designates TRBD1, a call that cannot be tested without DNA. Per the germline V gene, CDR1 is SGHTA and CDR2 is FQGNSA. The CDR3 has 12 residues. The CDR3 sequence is CASTWGGNTIYF.

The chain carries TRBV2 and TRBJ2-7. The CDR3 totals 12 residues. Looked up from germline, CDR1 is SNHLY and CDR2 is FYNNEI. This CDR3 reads CASSRTYYEQYF.

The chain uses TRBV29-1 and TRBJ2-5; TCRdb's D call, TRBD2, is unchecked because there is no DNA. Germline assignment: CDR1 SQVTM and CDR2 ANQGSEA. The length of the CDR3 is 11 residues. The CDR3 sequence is CSVDGPETQYF.

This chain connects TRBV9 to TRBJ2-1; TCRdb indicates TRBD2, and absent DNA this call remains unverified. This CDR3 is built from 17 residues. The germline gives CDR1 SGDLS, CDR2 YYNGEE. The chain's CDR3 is CASSVGGSGGSYNEQFF.

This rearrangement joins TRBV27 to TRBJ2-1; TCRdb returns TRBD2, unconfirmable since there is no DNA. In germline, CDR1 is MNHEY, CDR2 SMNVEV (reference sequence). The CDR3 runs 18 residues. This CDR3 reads CASSSSSSGGYSYNEQFF.

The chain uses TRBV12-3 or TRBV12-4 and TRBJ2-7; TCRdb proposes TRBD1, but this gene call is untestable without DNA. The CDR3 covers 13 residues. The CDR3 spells CASSLTGVYEQYF.

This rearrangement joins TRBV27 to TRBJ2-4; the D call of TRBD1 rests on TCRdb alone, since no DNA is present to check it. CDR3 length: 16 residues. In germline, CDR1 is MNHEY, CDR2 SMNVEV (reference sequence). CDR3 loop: CASPPRDIRKSDIQYF.

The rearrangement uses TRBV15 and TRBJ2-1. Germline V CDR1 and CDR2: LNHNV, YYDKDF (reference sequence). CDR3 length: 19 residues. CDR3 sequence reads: CATSRGSPLNTKNKNEQFF.

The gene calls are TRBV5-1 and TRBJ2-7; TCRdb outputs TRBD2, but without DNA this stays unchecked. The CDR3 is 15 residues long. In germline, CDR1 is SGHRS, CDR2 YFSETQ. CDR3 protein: CASSLVGSNPNEQYF. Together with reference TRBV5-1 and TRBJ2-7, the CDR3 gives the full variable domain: KAGVTQTPRYLIKTRGQQVTLSCSPISGHRSVSWYQQTPGQGLQFLFEYFSETQRNKGNFPGRFSGRQFSNSRSEMNVSTLELGDSALYLCASSLVGSNPNEQYFGPGTRLTVT.

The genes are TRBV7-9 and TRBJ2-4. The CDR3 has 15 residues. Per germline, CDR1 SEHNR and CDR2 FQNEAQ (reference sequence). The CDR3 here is CASSLSGSAKNIQYF.

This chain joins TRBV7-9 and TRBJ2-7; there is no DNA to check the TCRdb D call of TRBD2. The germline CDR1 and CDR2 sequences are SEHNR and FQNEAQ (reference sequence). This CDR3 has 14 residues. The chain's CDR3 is CASSPQTNSYEQYF.

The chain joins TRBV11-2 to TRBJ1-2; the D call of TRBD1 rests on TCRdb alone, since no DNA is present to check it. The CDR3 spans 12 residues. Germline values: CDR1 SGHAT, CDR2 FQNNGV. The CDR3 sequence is CASRGAGYGYTF.

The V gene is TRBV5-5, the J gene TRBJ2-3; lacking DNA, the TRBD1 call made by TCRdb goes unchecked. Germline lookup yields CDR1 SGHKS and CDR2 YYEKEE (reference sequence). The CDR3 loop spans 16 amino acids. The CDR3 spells CASSLAGWGSTDTQYF.

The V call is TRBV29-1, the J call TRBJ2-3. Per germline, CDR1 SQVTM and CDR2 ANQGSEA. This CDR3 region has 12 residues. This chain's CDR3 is CSVEAPTDTQYF.

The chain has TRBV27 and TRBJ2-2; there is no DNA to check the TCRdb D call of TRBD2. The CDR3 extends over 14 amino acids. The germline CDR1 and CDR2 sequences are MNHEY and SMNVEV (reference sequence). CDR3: CASSWTSRRGELFF.

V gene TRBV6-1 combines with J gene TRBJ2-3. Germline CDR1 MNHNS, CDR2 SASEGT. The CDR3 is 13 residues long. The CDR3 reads CASSGGVTDTQYF.